This passage covers 20 T cell receptor beta chains from one sample sequenced in a study of blood T cell repertoires in COVID-19. Using immunoSEQ multiplex PCR, the repertoire was profiled, and TCRdb retains in-frame clones only, with some absent. Of some 320,000 clones in the sample, 80% to 90% were seen once. The sample comprised peripheral blood. Every receptor here comes from a woman between 45 and 60 years old who had recovered from COVID-19.

The gene calls are TRBV5-4 and TRBJ2-7; 7 positions match TRBD1. CDR3 length equals 15 residues. Germline CDR1 and CDR2: SGHNT and YYREEE (reference sequence). V shed 0 bases, J shed 2 bases, and the junction held 5 bases outside the gene matches. The DNA of the CDR3 is TGTGCCAGCAGCTTGGAGCGACAGGGAGCCTACGAGCAGTACTTC. Amino acids: CASSLERQGAYEQYF.

The chain recombines TRBV21-1 with TRBJ1-4; the DNA was not compared with TRBD1, the D call given in the table. TRBV21-1 is deemed a pseudogene. This CDR3 spans 19 amino acids. In DNA form, the CDR3 reads TGTGCCAGCAGCAGGAGCACGATCAAGGTTGCGGCTCAGGGTGAAAAACTGTTTTTT. Amino acid sequence: CASSRSTIKVAAQGEKLFF.

This clone was seen only once. The V and J genes are TRBV28 and TRBJ1-2; weak D call: TRBD1 (5 bases). V was cut by 6 bases and J by 8 bases, with 22 bases left in between. Germline V gene data show CDR1 as MDHEN and CDR2 as SYDVKM. The CDR3 covers 15 residues. The chain's CDR3 is CASRRGLGTGGGYTF. DNA of the CDR3: TGTGCCAGCAGGAGGGGACTGGGGACGGGTGGCGGCTACACCTTC.

The chain employs TRBV5-1 and TRBJ1-1; TRBD1 matches 11 bases. Trimming cost V 4 bases and J 2 bases; bases outside gene matches: 7. This CDR3 comprises 16 residues. Germline V lookup: CDR1 SGHRS, CDR2 YFSETQ. DNA for the CDR3: TGCGCCAGCAGCCCCCGGACAGGGGGCATAAACACTGAAGCTTTCTTT. Its translation: CASSPRTGGINTEAFF.

The chain couples TRBV11-2 to TRBJ1-1; TRBD1 aligns across 8 bases. There are 13 residues in the CDR3. CDR1 SGHAT and CDR2 FQNNGV come from the germline V gene. Trimming removed 1 base from V and 10 bases from J; junction bases left unmatched: 5. CDR3 sequence: CASSLVQGARAFF. The DNA for the CDR3 is TGTGCCAGCAGCTTAGTGCAGGGGGCGCGAGCTTTCTTT.

This chain links TRBV19 with TRBJ2-5; tentatively, D is TRBD1 (6 bases). Germline V gene sequence: CDR1 LNHDA, CDR2 SQIVND (reference sequence). This CDR3 spans 14 amino acids. Trimming pared 3 bases from V and 4 bases from J, leaving 12 bases between. CDR3 bases: TGTGCCAGTAGTATTCCAAACAGGGTAGAGACCCAGTACTTC. Translation gives CASSIPNRVETQYF. Full variable domain (rest looked up from reference TRBV19 and TRBJ2-5): DGGITQSPKYLFRKEGQNVTLSCEQNLNHDAMYWYRQDPGQGLRLIYYSQIVNDFQKGDIAEGYSVSREKKESFPLTVTSAQKNPTAFYLCASSIPNRVETQYFGPGTRLLVL.

The chain joins TRBV7-5 to TRBJ2-7; the table's D gene call, TRBD2, was not cross checked with the DNA. TRBV7-5 is a known pseudogene. CDR3 length: 15 amino acids. The chain's CDR3 is CARSNIRDRGYEQYF. CDR3 in DNA: TGTGCCAGAAGCAATATCCGGGACCGGGGGTACGAGCAGTACTTC.

The rearrangement links TRBV7-9 to TRBJ1-1; D unresolved. The V gene's germline CDR1 is SEHNR and CDR2 FQNEAQ (reference sequence). This CDR3 is built from 15 residues. Trimming pared 8 bases from V and 4 bases from J, leaving 20 bases between. The CDR3 spells CASQPQGLRGTEAFF. CDR3 nucleotide sequence: TGTGCCAGCCAACCCCAAGGCCTTCGGGGCACTGAAGCTTTCTTT.

The chain has TRBV6-4 and TRBJ2-3, with D tentatively TRBD1 (5 bases). V lost 6 bases and J lost 4, with 14 bases in between. Germline V lookup: CDR1 MRHNA, CDR2 SNTAGT. CDR3 size: 14 residues. CDR3 sequence (DNA): TGTGCCAGCAGACCCGGTCAGGGCTCAGATACGCAGTATTTT. Translating gives CASRPGQGSDTQYF.

This clone was counted between two and nine times. This chain joins TRBV5-1 and TRBJ2-7; 9 bases line up with TRBD2. The J segment lost 2 bases and the V segment lost 4 bases, leaving 4 bases of the junction unmatched. Germline CDR1 reads SGHRS; CDR2 reads YFSETQ. The CDR3 spans 14 residues. CDR3 sequence reads: CASSEGLAPYEQYF. The CDR3 bases are TGCGCCAGCAGCGAAGGACTAGCGCCCTACGAGCAGTACTTC.

The chain combines TRBV7-9 with TRBJ2-3; D is unclear. The CDR3 consists of 14 residues. Germline CDR1 is SEHNR and CDR2 is FQNEAQ (reference sequence). Trimming took 5 bases from V and 0 from J, leaving 9 bases between them. Here the CDR3 reads CASSPLTSTDTQYF. In DNA form, the CDR3 reads TGTGCCAGCAGCCCTCTCACTAGCACAGATACGCAGTATTTT.

The chain couples TRBV7-9 to TRBJ2-5, with 10 positions matching TRBD2. The CDR3 covers 15 residues. CDR1 and CDR2 from the germline V gene are SEHNR and FQNEAQ (reference sequence). Trimming took 3 bases from V and 2 from J; bases not matched to a gene: 3. DNA of the CDR3: TGTGCCAGCAGCTTGACTAGCGGGCTACAAGAGACCCAGTACTTC. Protein: CASSLTSGLQETQYF.

The chain is built from TRBV5-4 and TRBJ2-3; 10 positions match TRBD2. Germline loops: CDR1 SGHNT, CDR2 YYREEE (reference sequence). V trimming: 4 bases; J trimming: 2 bases; junction bases outside the gene matches: 10. The CDR3 length is 17 residues. In DNA, the CDR3 is TGTGCCAGCAGCCGTGGACTAGCGGAGCTCATCACAGATACGCAGTATTTT. It specifies CASSRGLAELITDTQYF.

The V call is TRBV23-1, the J call TRBJ2-7, with D maybe TRBD1 (5 bases). TRBV23-1 belongs to the ORF category, with a function that is uncertain. The CDR3 length is 14 residues. Trimming shortened V by 6 bases and J by 0 bases, and 12 bases separated the two germline ends. This CDR3 reads CASRPQDTSYEQYF. CDR3 sequence (DNA): TGCGCCAGCAGACCCCAGGACACCTCCTACGAGCAGTACTTC.

The chain is built from TRBV18 and TRBJ2-5; D might be TRBD2 (5 bases). The CDR3 extends over 14 amino acids. The V gene's germline CDR1 is KGHSH and CDR2 LQKENI. V gave up 3 bases and J gave up 1 base, with 9 bases separating them. CDR3 sequence reads: CASSPSAVQETQYF. Here the CDR3 DNA reads TGTGCCAGCTCACCTAGCGCGGTCCAAGAGACCCAGTACTTC. The full variable domain, completed using reference TRBV18 and TRBJ2-5, is NAGVMQNPRHLVRRRGQEARLRCSPMKGHSHVYWYRQLPEEGLKFMVYLQKENIIDESGMPKERFSAEFPKEGPSILRIQQVVRGDSAAYFCASSPSAVQETQYFGPGTRLLVL.

V usage is TRBV6-5 and J usage is TRBJ2-1, with 11 bases matching TRBD2. The CDR3 loop spans 16 amino acids. From germline, CDR1 is MNHEY and CDR2 SVGAGI. V lost 2 bases and J lost 4; bases outside the gene matches: 4. CDR3 DNA sequence: TGTGCCAGCAGTTACATTAGCGGGGGGGGTTACAATGAGCAGTTCTTC. It yields the protein CASSYISGGGYNEQFF.

The CDR3 nucleotides are TGTGCCAGTAGTATGAGGCACACCGGGGAGCTGTTTTTT. Its protein product is CASSMRHTGELFF. The chain carries TRBV19 and TRBJ2-2; the D is unclear. This CDR3 region has 13 residues. V lost 3 bases and J lost 3, with 5 bases in between. Germline V gene sequence: CDR1 LNHDA, CDR2 SQIVND (reference sequence).

The CDR3, as DNA: TGTGCCAGTAGTCCGTGGACAGACCTTAACTATGGCTACACCTTC. Translation: CASSPWTDLNYGYTF. This chain links TRBV19 with TRBJ1-2; a possible D gene is TRBD1 (6 bases). The CDR3 consists of 15 residues. CDR1 is LNHDA and CDR2 is SQIVND in the germline V gene (reference sequence). The V end was cut by 5 bases, the J end by 1 base, with 14 bases between.

V is TRBV5-6 and J is TRBJ2-7; D remains unclear. The length of the CDR3 is 13 residues. CDR1 and CDR2 from the germline V gene are SGHDT and YYEEEE. Trimming pared 0 bases from V and 6 bases from J, leaving 10 bases between. The CDR3 DNA is TGTGCCAGCAGCTTGGTGTCTAGTACCGAGCAGTACTTC. Translation: CASSLVSSTEQYF.

V gene TRBV10-3 combines with J gene TRBJ2-1; 8 positions match TRBD2. The CDR3 spans 14 residues. V lost 6 bases, J lost 6 bases, and 7 bases stayed unmatched. The V gene's germline CDR1 is ENHRY and CDR2 SYGVKD. The CDR3 loop is CAISGTSMGNEQFF. CDR3 sequence (DNA): TGTGCCATCAGCGGGACTAGTATGGGCAATGAGCAGTTCTTC.